The sequence of this T cell receptor (beta chain) was determined in a study of shared clonotypes between healthy human individuals. Whole-study context: For every donor, three CD4 naive, three CD4 memory, two CD8 naive and one CD8 memory plates were used. Whole-study results and caveats: Clonotype sharing across four donors was observed for roughly 5% of naive CD4 clonotypes.

The CDR3 is 14 residues long. Germline loops: CDR1 SGHNT, CDR2 YYREEE (reference sequence). Trimming cost V 1 base and J 4 bases, with 11 bases left between them. To note about this clone: Antigen unknown.

It was at deep level that the assay was run. The genomic DNA of each subset was split evenly across several immunoSEQ plates. Assay used: immunoSEQ multiplex PCR; TCRdb lists only in-frame clones, some missing. The table shows about 1 million clones, with about 75% occurring only once. The origin of this receptor is a man younger than 30 in good health. The V and J genes are TRBV5-4 and TRBJ1-2; weak D call: TRBD1 (6 bases). The specimen sequenced was memory CD4+ T cells sorted from blood. The subset denotes: CD45RA-negative fraction. CDR3 sequence: CASSLSGGGYGYTF. DNA for the CDR3: TGTGCCAGCAGCTTGTCTGGGGGCGGCTATGGCTACACCTTC.